This TCR beta chain was sequenced for a study of OX40 agonist ivuxolimab in advanced cancers. Study context: The study treated patients with ivuxolimab, an agonistic anti-OX40 (CD134) antibody. Three partial responders included one hepatocellular carcinoma patient and two cutaneous melanoma patients.

Whole-study findings and limits: Clonal expansion by week 6 occurred in CD4+ and CD8+ blood T cells (at 0.1 to 3.0 mg/kg).

There are 14 residues in the CDR3. The V end lost 6 bases, the J end lost 4 bases, and 17 bases lay between the germline ends. The germline V gene encodes CDR1 SGHRS and CDR2 YFSETQ. As regards this clone: What it binds is unknown.

Repertoires were generated with immunoSEQ multiplex PCR, while TCRdb's copy carries only in-frame clones and drops some. This table holds around 100,000 clones, over 75% found once. The sequence was collected from an adult with an advanced solid tumor such as melanoma, head and neck, liver or kidney cancer. Sequenced material: CD4+ or CD8+ T cells sorted from blood, taken in a trial of the OX40 agonist ivuxolimab. V is TRBV5-1 and J is TRBJ2-7; D possibly corresponds to TRBD2 (6 bases). As DNA, the CDR3 is TGCGCCAGCAACAATCCGGGAGAGCGATACGAGCAGTACTTC. It codes for CASNNPGERYEQYF. Variable domain in full (rest from reference TRBV5-1 and TRBJ2-7): KAGVTQTPRYLIKTRGQQVTLSCSPISGHRSVSWYQQTPGQGLQFLFEYFSETQRNKGNFPGRFSGRQFSNSRSEMNVSTLELGDSALYLCASNNPGERYEQYFGPGTRLTVT.